Given below is one TCR beta chain in context. Repertoires were generated with immunoSEQ multiplex PCR, while TCRdb's copy carries only in-frame clones and drops some. The sample holds 40,000 or so clones; around four fifths are singletons and the top ten take roughly 5.2%. This entry belongs to a study of blood T cell repertoires in COVID-19. This CDR3 comprises 15 residues. Germline CDR1 reads SEHNR; CDR2 reads FQNEAQ (reference sequence). V was clipped by 5 bases and J by 0 bases; unmatched bases: 7. This sequence originates from a man aged 50 to 59 with active COVID-19. The rearrangement links TRBV7-9 to TRBJ2-7; 7 nucleotides agree with TRBD2. Specimen: peripheral blood. The CDR3 DNA follows: TGTGCCAGCAGCACCTTGCGGGGGAGCTCCTACGAGCAGTACTTC. Protein product: CASSTLRGSSYEQYF.